This is a list of T cell receptor beta chains from one sample in a study of T cells in Graves' hyperthyroidism and ophthalmopathy. Via MiXCR, TCRdb re-called the multiplex PCR reads, giving one row per CDR3 protein. Of some 200,000 distinct CDR3 sequences listed, about a sixth are singletons. The sample taken for sequencing was blood. The receptors come from a woman between 45 and 65 years old with Graves' hyperthyroidism. CDR3s include the opening cysteine and the closing phenylalanine or tryptophan. Each record gives: V gene, clone size, J gene, D gene, CDR3 DNA, CDR3 protein. The D gene is left open where the match is weak. Size is stated for part of the rows, as once, few or many counts, or as a class when the clone is expanded.

>TRBV5-1|.|TRBJ2-3|.
TGCGCCAGCAGCAGGGGTGACAGCACAGATACGCAGTATTTT
CASSRGDSTDTQYF
>TRBV11-3|few|TRBJ1-6|.
TGTGCCAGCAGCTTAAAACAGAACTCACCCCTCCACTTT
CASSLKQNSPLHF
>TRBV6-1|few|TRBJ1-2|.
TGTGCCAGCAGTTATGGGGCTGGGGATGGCTACACCTTC
CASSYGAGDGYTF
>TRBV18|.|TRBJ2-6|.
TGTGCCAGCTCACCAGACTCTGGGGCCAACGTCCTGACTTTC
CASSPDSGANVLTF
>TRBV3-1|few|TRBJ2-2|TRBD1
TGTGCCAGCAGCTCCCGGGACAGGAACACCGGGGAGCTGTTTTTT
CASSSRDRNTGELFF
>TRBV20-1|many|TRBJ1-5|.
TGCAGTGCTAGAGATGGGGATCAGCCCCAGCATTTT
CSARDGDQPQHF
>TRBV6-2/TRBV6-3|many|TRBJ1-1|.
TGTGCCAGCAGTCCGGACAGATTCAGCACTGAAGCTTTCTTT
CASSPDRFSTEAFF
>TRBV18|.|TRBJ1-2|.
TGTGCCAGCTCACCCCAGTCCTATACTAACTATGGCTACACCTTC
CASSPQSYTNYGYTF
>TRBV5-8|many|TRBJ2-1|.
TGTGCCAGCAGCTTGGCCGGTTTGTCAAATGAGCAGTTCTTC
CASSLAGLSNEQFF
>TRBV24-1|.|TRBJ2-1|.
TGTGCCACCAGTGAGGCTTTTAATGAGCAGTTCTTC
CATSEAFNEQFF
>TRBV30|.|TRBJ1-1|.
TGTGCCTGGAGAGGGACAATGAACACTGAAGCTTTCTTT
CAWRGTMNTEAFF
>TRBV10-3|many|TRBJ2-2|TRBD1
TGTGCCATCAATCCGACAGGGCCGAACACCGGGGAGCTGTTTTTT
CAINPTGPNTGELFF
>TRBV7-9|.|TRBJ2-5|.
TGTGCCGGGGTAGGACTGCGCCAAGAGACCCAGTACTTC
CAGVGLRQETQYF
>TRBV10-3|.|TRBJ1-2|.
TGTGCCATCAGACACCCCACTCGGCAGGGAGGTGGCTACACCTTC
CAIRHPTRQGGGYTF
>TRBV19|few|TRBJ2-5|.
TGTGCCAGTACTGATGAGCTGGATCAGACCCAGTACTTC
CASTDELDQTQYF
>TRBV5-1|few|TRBJ2-6|TRBD1
TGCGCCAGCAGCCCGCAGGGGGACGGGGCCAACGTCCTGACTTTC
CASSPQGDGANVLTF
>TRBV4-1|few|TRBJ1-5|TRBD1
TGCGCCAGCAGCCAAGAAGACAGGGGGAAGAATCAGCCCCAGCATTTT
CASSQEDRGKNQPQHF
>TRBV19|.|TRBJ2-5|.
TGTGCCAGTAGTATAAGGGCAGGGACGAAGACCCAGTACTTC
CASSIRAGTKTQYF
>TRBV29-1|few|TRBJ1-4|.
TGCAGCGTCGAAACCGGACAGACTGAAAAACTGTTTTTT
CSVETGQTEKLFF
>TRBV12-3/TRBV12-4|few|TRBJ2-1|TRBD2
TGTGCCAGCAGTTTAGCTAGCGGGAGGCCCTACAATGAGCAGTTCTTC
CASSLASGRPYNEQFF
>TRBV20-1|.|TRBJ1-6|.
TGCAGTGCTAGAGCTTTTGGCAGGACTCGGCATAATCCACCCCTCCACTTT
CSARAFGRTRHNPPLHF
>TRBV29-1|.|TRBJ2-5|.
TGCAGCGTTGGAACAGGGTCAGAGACCCAGTACTTC
CSVGTGSETQYF
>TRBV7-6|many|TRBJ2-7|.
TGTGCCAGCAGCTTAGACGAGGGGGACCGCTACGAGCAGTACTTC
CASSLDEGDRYEQYF
>TRBV7-9|.|TRBJ1-4|TRBD1
TGTGCCAGCAGCAACCTCGGGGGACAGGCGAATGAAAAACTGTTTTTT
CASSNLGGQANEKLFF
>TRBV5-1|once|TRBJ1-1|TRBD1
TGCTCCAGCAGCTTGTCGGGACAGATGAACACTGAAGCTTTCTTT
CSSSLSGQMNTEAFF
>TRBV12-3/TRBV12-4|many|TRBJ2-1|.
TGTGCCAGCAGTTTTGCCGGCCTTAACAATGAGCAGTTCTTC
CASSFAGLNNEQFF
>TRBV20-1|.|TRBJ1-5|TRBD1
TGCAGTGCTACAAGGGGACAGGGTTATAGCAATCAGCCCCAGCATTTT
CSATRGQGYSNQPQHF
>TRBV5-8|.|TRBJ1-2|.
TGTGCCAGCAGCTTCCGTTCGGATGGCTACACCTTC
CASSFRSDGYTF
>TRBV29-1|.|TRBJ2-7|.
TGCAGCGTTGGGGCGGATAATTCCTACGAGCAGTACTTC
CSVGADNSYEQYF
>TRBV29-1|many|TRBJ1-1|.
TGCAGCACCCTCGAGGGGGGCACTGAAGCTTTCTTT
CSTLEGGTEAFF
>TRBV27|many|TRBJ2-7|.
TGTGCCAGCAGTTTTACCGGAGGCGAATACGAGCAGTACTTC
CASSFTGGEYEQYF
>TRBV5-6|many|TRBJ1-5|TRBD1
TGTGCCAGCAGCTATGGACAGGGCCGCAATCAGCCCCAGCATTTT
CASSYGQGRNQPQHF
>TRBV18|.|TRBJ1-2|.
TGTGCCAGCTCACCTACACCGAACTATGGCTACACCTTC
CASSPTPNYGYTF
>TRBV12-3/TRBV12-4|many|TRBJ1-4|.
TGTGCCAGCAGCCCATCTCCTGCAACTAATGAAAAACTGTTTTTT
CASSPSPATNEKLFF
>TRBV7-9|many|TRBJ2-5|.
TGTGCCAGCAGCCAGGGAGAGACCCAGTACTTC
CASSQGETQYF
>TRBV28|few|TRBJ2-7|TRBD2
TGTGCCAGCAGCTCTGGGACTAGCGGGCATAATTCCTACGAGCAGTACTTC
CASSSGTSGHNSYEQYF
>TRBV12-3/TRBV12-4|many|TRBJ1-2|.
TGTGCCAGCAGTCCTCACAACTATGGCTACACCTTC
CASSPHNYGYTF
>TRBV12-3/TRBV12-4|few|TRBJ2-5|.
TGTGCCAGCAGTTTAGCTGGTACGGTTACACAAGAGACCCAGTACTTC
CASSLAGTVTQETQYF
>TRBV11-2|many|TRBJ1-4|.
TGTGCCAGCAGCTTAGACGGGAAAGAGGGTGAAAAACTGTTTTTT
CASSLDGKEGEKLFF
>TRBV19|few|TRBJ2-2|.
TGTGCCAGTAGTTTCAGCGCGAACACCGGGGAGCTGTTTTTT
CASSFSANTGELFF
>TRBV5-5|.|TRBJ2-7|.
TGTGCCAGCAGCTCCCCAATGGGTGAGGAGTCCTACGAGCAGTACTTC
CASSSPMGEESYEQYF
>TRBV9|few|TRBJ1-6|.
TGTGCCAGCAGCGTAGAGGGGTTCAATTCACCCCTCCACTTT
CASSVEGFNSPLHF
>TRBV3-1|few|TRBJ2-4|.
TGTGCCAGCAGCCAAGTTCCGGACCCCGCCAAAAACATTCAGTACTTC
CASSQVPDPAKNIQYF
>TRBV5-1|.|TRBJ2-3|TRBD2
TGCGCCAGCAGCTGGACTAGCGACTCTAGCACAGATACGCAGTATTTT
CASSWTSDSSTDTQYF
>TRBV7-2|many|TRBJ1-1|.
TGTGCCAGCAGCTTTGGACACACTGAAGCTTTCTTT
CASSFGHTEAFF
>TRBV7-2|.|TRBJ2-1|TRBD2
TGTGCCAGCAGCAGACTAGCGGGAGTTGTCTACAATGAGCAGTTCTTC
CASSRLAGVVYNEQFF
>TRBV19|many|TRBJ2-1|.
TGTGCCAGTAGTATGGCTAGAAGCTCCTACAATGAGCAGTTCTTC
CASSMARSSYNEQFF
>TRBV7-3|many|TRBJ2-5|.
TGTGCCAGCAGCGGGGGCGGGAGCCCCCAAGAGACCCAGTACTTC
CASSGGGSPQETQYF
>TRBV28|many|TRBJ1-1|.
TGTGCCAGCAGTCGCCTGGGGCTTGGGGGAACTGAAGCTTTCTTT
CASSRLGLGGTEAFF
>TRBV11-3|many|TRBJ2-5|.
TGTGCCAGCAGCCCCTCGTGGGAGACCCAGTACTTC
CASSPSWETQYF
>TRBV5-5|many|TRBJ1-1|.
TGTGCCAGCAGCTGGTCGGGACGTTTGAACACTGAAGCTTTCTTT
CASSWSGRLNTEAFF
>TRBV12-3/TRBV12-4|many|TRBJ2-7|.
TGTGCCAGCAGTCTGTACTCCTACGAGCAGTACTTC
CASSLYSYEQYF
>TRBV5-5|many|TRBJ2-5|.
TGTGCCAGCAGCTGGCAGGGACCCCAAGAGACCCAGTACTTC
CASSWQGPQETQYF
>TRBV7-3|many|TRBJ2-5|TRBD1
TGTGCCAGCAGGTTACTTGGGACAGGGGAAGAGACCCAGTACTTC
CASRLLGTGEETQYF
>TRBV20-1|.|TRBJ2-7|.
TGCAGTGCTGACTTAGAGGTGTATAACTACGAGCAGTACTTC
CSADLEVYNYEQYF
>TRBV28|many|TRBJ2-7|TRBD2
TGTGCCAGCAGGGGGACTAGCGGGACTCTGGGGTACGAGCAGTACTTC
CASRGTSGTLGYEQYF
>TRBV7-2|many|TRBJ2-1|.
TGTGCCAAAGGCAACAAGGGGGGGAGTGAGCAGTTCTTC
CAKGNKGGSEQFF